This entry concerns a single TCR beta chain. These data are taken from a study of cytomegalovirus exposure and HLA in healthy donors. Germline V lookup: CDR1 SGHRS, CDR2 YFSETQ. V was clipped by 4 bases and J by 2 bases; unmatched bases: 5. The CDR3 runs 14 residues. The donors comprised healthy bone marrow donors. This PCR relied on a set of 60 Vbeta primers and 13 Jbeta primers. The data were produced by immunoSEQ multiplex PCR, yet TCRdb's version contains in-frame clones alone and is incomplete. Among about 150,000 clones listed, about a tenth were seen once. The sequence was obtained from a male donor in good health and CMV-seronegative. Sample: PBMCs. The chain uses TRBV5-1 and TRBJ1-2; 7 nucleotides match TRBD1. CDR3 sequence reads: CASSPGGQNYGYTF. The CDR3 DNA sequence: TGCGCCAGCAGCCCTGGGGGACAGAACTATGGCTACACCTTC.